This entry is about one T cell receptor (beta chain). The data stem from a study of OX40 agonist ivuxolimab in advanced cancers. The CDR3 runs 16 residues. Germline V CDR1 and CDR2: SGHAT, FQNNGV. The V gene end was trimmed by 2 bases and the J gene end by 3 bases; junction bases not matched to a gene: 7. Sequenced by immunoSEQ multiplex PCR; TCRdb stores in-frame clones only, minus some. The repertoire holds some 80,000 clones, with around nine tenths as singletons. The rearrangement joins TRBV11-2 to TRBJ1-2; 9 positions agree with TRBD1. Sequenced here: CD4+ or CD8+ T cells sorted from blood, sampled in a trial of the OX40 agonist ivuxolimab. The sequence was collected from an adult with an advanced solid tumor such as melanoma, head and neck, liver or kidney cancer. This chain's CDR3 is CASSLRTGESHYGYTF. The CDR3 DNA is TGTGCCAGCAGCTTAAGGACAGGGGAAAGTCACTATGGCTACACCTTC. Filled out from reference TRBV11-2 and TRBJ1-2, the complete variable domain reads EAGVAQSPRYKIIEKRQSVAFWCNPISGHATLYWYQQILGQGPKLLIQFQNNGVVDDSQLPKDRFSAERLKGVDSTLKIQPAKLEDSAVYLCASSLRTGESHYGYTFGSGTRLTVV.